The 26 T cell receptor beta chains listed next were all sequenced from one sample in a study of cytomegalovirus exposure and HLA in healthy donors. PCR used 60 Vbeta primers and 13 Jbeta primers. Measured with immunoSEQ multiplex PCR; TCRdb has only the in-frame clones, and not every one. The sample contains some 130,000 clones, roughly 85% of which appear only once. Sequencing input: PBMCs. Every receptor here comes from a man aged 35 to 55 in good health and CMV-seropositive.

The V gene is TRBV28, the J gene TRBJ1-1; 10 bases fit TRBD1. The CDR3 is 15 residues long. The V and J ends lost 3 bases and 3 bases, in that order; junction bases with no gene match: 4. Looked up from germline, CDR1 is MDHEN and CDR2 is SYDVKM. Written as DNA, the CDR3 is TGTGCCAGCAGTTTTACGGGACAGGGGTACACTGAAGCTTTCTTT. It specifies CASSFTGQGYTEAFF.

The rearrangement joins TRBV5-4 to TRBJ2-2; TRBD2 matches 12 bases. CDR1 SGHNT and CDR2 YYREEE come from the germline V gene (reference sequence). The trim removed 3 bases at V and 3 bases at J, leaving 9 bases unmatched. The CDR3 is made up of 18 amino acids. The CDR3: CASSSKRTSGMYTGELFF. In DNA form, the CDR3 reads TGTGCCAGCAGCTCAAAGAGGACTAGCGGGATGTACACCGGGGAGCTGTTTTTT.

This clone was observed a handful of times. In DNA form, the CDR3 reads TGTGCCAGCAGCCAGACAGGGGGTAGGGGCTACACCTTC. It specifies CASSQTGGRGYTF. The chain recombines TRBV4-2 with TRBJ1-2; 9 nucleotides align to TRBD1. The CDR3 loop spans 13 amino acids. With 3 bases clipped from V and 8 bases from J, the junction kept 4 bases outside the gene matches. The germline V gene encodes CDR1 LGHNA and CDR2 YNFKEQ.

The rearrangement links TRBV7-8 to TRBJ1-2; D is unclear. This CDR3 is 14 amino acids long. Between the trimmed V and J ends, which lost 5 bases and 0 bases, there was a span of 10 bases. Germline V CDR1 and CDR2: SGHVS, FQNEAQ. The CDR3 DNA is TGTGCCAGCAGCCCACTAAGAGCTAACTATGGCTACACCTTC. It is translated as CASSPLRANYGYTF.

CDR3 coding DNA: TGTGCCAGCAGCTTCCTCTCCGGGACAGGCGAGCAGTACTTC. Translating gives CASSFLSGTGEQYF. This sequence joins TRBV7-9 and TRBJ2-7, with 8 bases identical to TRBD1. Germline lookup yields CDR1 SEHNR and CDR2 FQNEAQ (reference sequence). V shed 3 bases and J 6 bases; nucleotides not matched to a gene: 7. The length of the CDR3 is 14 residues.

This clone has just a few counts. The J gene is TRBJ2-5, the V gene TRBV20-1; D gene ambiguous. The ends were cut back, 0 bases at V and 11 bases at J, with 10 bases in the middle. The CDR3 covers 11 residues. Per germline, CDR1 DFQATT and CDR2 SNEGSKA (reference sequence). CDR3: CSARDLPRQYF. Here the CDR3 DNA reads TGCAGTGCTAGAGACCTTCCGCGGCAGTACTTC.

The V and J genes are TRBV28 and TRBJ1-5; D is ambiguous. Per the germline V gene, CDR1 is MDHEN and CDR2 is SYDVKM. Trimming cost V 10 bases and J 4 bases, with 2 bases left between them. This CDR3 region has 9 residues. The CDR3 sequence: CATNQPQHF. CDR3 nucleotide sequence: TGTGCCACGAATCAGCCCCAGCATTTT. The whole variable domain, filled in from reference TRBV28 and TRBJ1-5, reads DVKVTQSSRYLVKRTGEKVFLECVQDMDHENMFWYRQDPGLGLRLIYFSYDVKMKEKGDIPEGYSVSREKKERFSLILESASTNQTSMYLCATNQPQHFGDGTRLSIL.

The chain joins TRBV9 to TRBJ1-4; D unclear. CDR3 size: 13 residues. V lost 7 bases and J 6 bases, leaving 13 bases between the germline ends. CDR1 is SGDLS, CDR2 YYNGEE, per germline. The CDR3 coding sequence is TGTGCCAGCTCCCGGGAGGTTGATGAAAAACTGTTTTTT. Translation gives CASSREVDEKLFF. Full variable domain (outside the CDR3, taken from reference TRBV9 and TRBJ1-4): DSGVTQTPKHLITATGQRVTLRCSPRSGDLSVYWYQQSLDQGLQFLIQYYNGEERAKGNILERFSAQQFPDLHSELNLSSLELGDSALYFCASSREVDEKLFFGSGTQLSVL.

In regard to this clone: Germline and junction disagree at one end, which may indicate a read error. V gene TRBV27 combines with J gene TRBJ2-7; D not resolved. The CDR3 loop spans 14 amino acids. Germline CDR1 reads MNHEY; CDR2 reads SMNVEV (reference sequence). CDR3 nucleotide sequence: TGTACCAGCAGTATCCGGGTTCCTACCTACGAGCAGTACTTC. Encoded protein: CTSSIRVPTYEQYF.

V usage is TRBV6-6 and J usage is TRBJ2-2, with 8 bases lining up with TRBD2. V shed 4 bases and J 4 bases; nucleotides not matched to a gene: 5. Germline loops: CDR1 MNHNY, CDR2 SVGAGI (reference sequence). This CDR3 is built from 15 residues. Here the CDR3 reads CASSSGTRVTGELFF. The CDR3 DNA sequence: TGTGCCAGCAGTTCCGGGACTAGGGTCACCGGGGAGCTGTTTTTT.

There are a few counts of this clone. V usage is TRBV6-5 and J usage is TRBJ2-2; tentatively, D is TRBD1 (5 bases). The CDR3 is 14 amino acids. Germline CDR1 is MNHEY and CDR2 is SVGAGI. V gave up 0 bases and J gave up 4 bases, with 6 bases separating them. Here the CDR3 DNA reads TGTGCCAGCAGTTACTCGGACACCACCGGGGAGCTGTTTTTT. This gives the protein CASSYSDTTGELFF.

The CDR3 bases are TGTGCCACAGGGTGGGACACTGAAGCTTTCTTT. It is translated as CATGWDTEAFF. The chain joins TRBV10-3 to TRBJ1-1, with D perhaps matching TRBD1 (5 bases). The germline CDR1 and CDR2 sequences are ENHRY and SYGVKD. There are 11 residues in the CDR3. The V end was cut by 10 bases, the J end by 3 bases, with 9 bases between.

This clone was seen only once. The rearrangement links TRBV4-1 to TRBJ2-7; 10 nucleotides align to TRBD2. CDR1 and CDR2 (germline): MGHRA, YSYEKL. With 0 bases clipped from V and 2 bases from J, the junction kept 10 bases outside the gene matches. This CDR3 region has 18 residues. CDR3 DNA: TGCGCCAGCAGCCAAGAACGGCTAGCGGGAGTTTTAACCTACGAGCAGTACTTC. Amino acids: CASSQERLAGVLTYEQYF.

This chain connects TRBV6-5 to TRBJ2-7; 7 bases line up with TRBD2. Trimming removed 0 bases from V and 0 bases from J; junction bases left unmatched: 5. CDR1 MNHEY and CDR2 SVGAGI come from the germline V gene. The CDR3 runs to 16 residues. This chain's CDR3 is CASSYSYGRSSYEQYF. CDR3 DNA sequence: TGTGCCAGCAGTTACTCTTACGGGAGGAGCTCCTACGAGCAGTACTTC.

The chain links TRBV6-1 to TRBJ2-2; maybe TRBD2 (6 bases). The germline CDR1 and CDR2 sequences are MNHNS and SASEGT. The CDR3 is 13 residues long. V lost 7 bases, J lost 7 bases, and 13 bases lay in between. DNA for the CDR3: TGTGCCAGCACACCACTAGCAGGCGGGGAGCTGTTTTTT. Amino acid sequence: CASTPLAGGELFF.

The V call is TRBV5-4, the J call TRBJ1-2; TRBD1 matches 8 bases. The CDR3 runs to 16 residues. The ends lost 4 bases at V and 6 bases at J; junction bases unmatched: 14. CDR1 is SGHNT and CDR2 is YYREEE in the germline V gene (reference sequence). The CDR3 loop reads CASSPGQGVSLNGYTF. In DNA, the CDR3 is TGTGCCAGCAGCCCCGGACAGGGAGTATCTCTGAATGGCTACACCTTC.

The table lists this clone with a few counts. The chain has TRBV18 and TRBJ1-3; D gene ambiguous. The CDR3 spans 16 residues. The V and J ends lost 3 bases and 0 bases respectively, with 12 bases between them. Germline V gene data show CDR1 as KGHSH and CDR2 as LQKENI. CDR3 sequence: CASSPNPGSSGNTIYF. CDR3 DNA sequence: TGTGCCAGCTCACCTAATCCGGGGAGCTCTGGAAACACCATATATTTT. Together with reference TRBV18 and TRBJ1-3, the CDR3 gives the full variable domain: NAGVMQNPRHLVRRRGQEARLRCSPMKGHSHVYWYRQLPEEGLKFMVYLQKENIIDESGMPKERFSAEFPKEGPSILRIQQVVRGDSAAYFCASSPNPGSSGNTIYFGEGSWLTVV.

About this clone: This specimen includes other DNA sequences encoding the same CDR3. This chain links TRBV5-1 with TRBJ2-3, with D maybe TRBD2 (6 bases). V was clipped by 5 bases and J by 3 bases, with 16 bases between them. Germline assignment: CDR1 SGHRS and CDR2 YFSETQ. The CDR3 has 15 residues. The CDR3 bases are TGCGCCAGCAGTACCTCTGGGGCGGGGACAGATACGCAGTATTTT. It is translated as CASSTSGAGTDTQYF.

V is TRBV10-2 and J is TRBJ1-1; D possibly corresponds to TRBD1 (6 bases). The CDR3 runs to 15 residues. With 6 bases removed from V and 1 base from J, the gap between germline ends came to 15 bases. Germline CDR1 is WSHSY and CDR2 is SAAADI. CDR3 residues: CASSGLGRGNTEAFF. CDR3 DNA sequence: TGCGCCAGCAGCGGATTAGGCAGGGGGAACACTGAAGCTTTCTTT.

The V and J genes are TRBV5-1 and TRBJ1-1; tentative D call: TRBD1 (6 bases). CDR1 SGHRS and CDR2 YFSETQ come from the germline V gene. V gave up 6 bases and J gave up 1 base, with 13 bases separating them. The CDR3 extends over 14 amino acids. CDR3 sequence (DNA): TGCGCCAGCAACTTAGGGGGGGGGAACACTGAAGCTTTCTTT. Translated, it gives CASNLGGGNTEAFF.

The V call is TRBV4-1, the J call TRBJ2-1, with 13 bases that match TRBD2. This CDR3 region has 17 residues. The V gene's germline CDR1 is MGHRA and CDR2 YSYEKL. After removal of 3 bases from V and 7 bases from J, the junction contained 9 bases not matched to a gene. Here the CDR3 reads CASSQGLAGLLKNEQFF. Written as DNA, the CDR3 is TGCGCCAGCAGCCAGGGACTAGCGGGATTACTTAAAAATGAGCAGTTCTTC.

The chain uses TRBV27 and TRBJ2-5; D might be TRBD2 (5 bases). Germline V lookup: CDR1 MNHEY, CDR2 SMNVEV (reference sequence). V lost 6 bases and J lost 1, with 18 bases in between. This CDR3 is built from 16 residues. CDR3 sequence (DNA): TGTGCCAGCAGCACTCTGGCCGGGATGAGCCAAGAGACCCAGTACTTC. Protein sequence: CASSTLAGMSQETQYF.

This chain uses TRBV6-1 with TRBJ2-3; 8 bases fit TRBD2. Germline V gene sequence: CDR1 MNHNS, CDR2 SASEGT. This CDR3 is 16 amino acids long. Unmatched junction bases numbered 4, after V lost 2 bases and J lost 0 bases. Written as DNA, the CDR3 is TGTGCCAGCAGTGAACGGGGGGGGCTCAGCACAGATACGCAGTATTTT. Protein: CASSERGGLSTDTQYF.

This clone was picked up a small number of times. CDR3 sequence: CASSLAGTWGLSPEAFF. CDR3 in DNA: TGCGCCAGCAGCTTGGCCGGAACTTGGGGCCTTTCACCTGAAGCTTTCTTT. V usage is TRBV5-1 and J usage is TRBJ1-1; tentative D call: TRBD1 (5 bases). Germline V CDR1 and CDR2: SGHRS, YFSETQ. The length of the CDR3 is 17 residues. Trimming removed 0 bases from V and 6 bases from J, with 21 bases in between.

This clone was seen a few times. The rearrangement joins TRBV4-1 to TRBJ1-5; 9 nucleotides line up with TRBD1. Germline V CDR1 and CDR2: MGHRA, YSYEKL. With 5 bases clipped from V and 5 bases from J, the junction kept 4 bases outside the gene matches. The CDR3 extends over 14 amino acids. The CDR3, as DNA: TGCGCCAGCAGCTCTACAGGGGGCTATCAGCCCCAGCATTTT. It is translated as CASSSTGGYQPQHF.

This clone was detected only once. The CDR3 region has the DNA TGCGCCAGCAGCTCTACCGGGACATTTAACACCGGGGAGCTGTTTTTT. Translating it yields CASSSTGTFNTGELFF. This rearrangement joins TRBV5-1 to TRBJ2-2, with TRBD1 as a possible D gene (6 bases). There are 16 residues in the CDR3. The germline V and J ends were trimmed by 3 bases and 2 bases, with 14 bases remaining between them. The germline V gene has CDR1 SGHRS and CDR2 YFSETQ. The variable domain in full, with the rest retrieved from reference TRBV5-1 and TRBJ2-2, is KAGVTQTPRYLIKTRGQQVTLSCSPISGHRSVSWYQQTPGQGLQFLFEYFSETQRNKGNFPGRFSGRQFSNSRSEMNVSTLELGDSALYLCASSSTGTFNTGELFFGEGSRLTVL.